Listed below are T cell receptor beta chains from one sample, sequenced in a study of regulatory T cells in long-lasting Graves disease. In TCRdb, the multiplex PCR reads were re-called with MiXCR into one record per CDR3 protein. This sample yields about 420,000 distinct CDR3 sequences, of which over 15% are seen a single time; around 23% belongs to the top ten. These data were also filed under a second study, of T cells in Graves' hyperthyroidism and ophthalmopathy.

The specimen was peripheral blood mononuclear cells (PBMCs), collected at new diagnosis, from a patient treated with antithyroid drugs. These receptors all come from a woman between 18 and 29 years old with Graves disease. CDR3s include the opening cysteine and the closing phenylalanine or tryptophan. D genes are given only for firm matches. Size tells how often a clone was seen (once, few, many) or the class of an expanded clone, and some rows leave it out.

CDR3 DNA: TGTGCCAGCAGTGAACATTCTACATGGAATGAGCAGTTCTTC
CDR3 protein: CASSEHSTWNEQFF
D gene: .
V gene: TRBV2
J gene: TRBJ2-1
clone size: many

CDR3 DNA: TGTGCCAGCAGCTTAAGTATGGGGGCCCGGACGAACACCGGGGAGCTGTTTTTT
CDR3 protein: CASSLSMGARTNTGELFF
D gene: .
V gene: TRBV7-3
J gene: TRBJ2-2
clone size: .

CDR3 DNA: TGCGCCAGCAGCTTGGGACTAGCGGGGGACACAGATACGCAGTATTTT
CDR3 protein: CASSLGLAGDTDTQYF
D gene: TRBD2
V gene: TRBV5-1
J gene: TRBJ2-3
clone size: few

CDR3 DNA: TGCAGTGCCACCCTAGCAGCCAGGGGCGAGCAGTACTTC
CDR3 protein: CSATLAARGEQYF
D gene: .
V gene: TRBV20-1
J gene: TRBJ2-7
clone size: many

CDR3 DNA: TGTGCCAGCACGTTCGGGGGGGCGGGGGAGTGGGAGCAGTTCTTC
CDR3 protein: CASTFGGAGEWEQFF
D gene: TRBD2
V gene: TRBV12-3/TRBV12-4
J gene: TRBJ2-1
clone size: many

CDR3 DNA: TGTGCCAGCAGGAACAAAGGGGCAGGGAGTGTGAACACTGGAGCTTTCTTT
CDR3 protein: CASRNKGAGSVNTGAFF
D gene: .
V gene: TRBV7-2
J gene: TRBJ1-1
clone size: once

CDR3 DNA: TGTGCCATCAGTGGGGGACCGATAGCTAACTATGGCTACACCTTC
CDR3 protein: CAISGGPIANYGYTF
D gene: .
V gene: TRBV10-3
J gene: TRBJ1-2
clone size: few

CDR3 DNA: TGTGCCAGCAGCTCGACTAGCGAGACAACAGATACGCAGTATTTT
CDR3 protein: CASSSTSETTDTQYF
D gene: TRBD2
V gene: TRBV7-3
J gene: TRBJ2-3
clone size: .

CDR3 DNA: TGTGCCTGGAGAGAGGGACAGCTTAGCACTGAAGCTTTCTTT
CDR3 protein: CAWREGQLSTEAFF
D gene: TRBD1
V gene: TRBV30
J gene: TRBJ1-1
clone size: .

CDR3 DNA: TGTGCCAGCAGTTTAGGCGGGCAGGGAGTGGGTAACAAAAGATACAATGAGCAGTTCTTC
CDR3 protein: CASSLGGQGVGNKRYNEQFF
D gene: .
V gene: TRBV28
J gene: TRBJ2-1
clone size: many

CDR3 DNA: TGTGCCAGCAGTGCTGAGATGAACACTGAAGCTTTCTTT
CDR3 protein: CASSAEMNTEAFF
D gene: .
V gene: TRBV12-3/TRBV12-4
J gene: TRBJ1-1
clone size: many

CDR3 DNA: TGTGCCATCGCCTTAACACCAGGGACCCAGGGTGTCGGTAACTATGGCTACACCTTC
CDR3 protein: CAIALTPGTQGVGNYGYTF
D gene: .
V gene: TRBV10-3
J gene: TRBJ1-2
clone size: .

CDR3 DNA: TGTGCCAGCAGGTCACAGGGATATTATCAGCCCCAGCATTTT
CDR3 protein: CASRSQGYYQPQHF
D gene: .
V gene: TRBV28
J gene: TRBJ1-5
clone size: .

CDR3 DNA: TGCAGTGCTAGAGGCGGGACAGGGGGTATCGAGCAGTACTTC
CDR3 protein: CSARGGTGGIEQYF
D gene: TRBD1
V gene: TRBV20-1
J gene: TRBJ2-7
clone size: many

CDR3 DNA: TGTGCCACCAGTGACCCAGGACTAGCGAGCTACAATGAGCAGTTCTTC
CDR3 protein: CATSDPGLASYNEQFF
D gene: TRBD2
V gene: TRBV24-1
J gene: TRBJ2-1
clone size: many

CDR3 DNA: TGTGCCAGCAACGGACATGGCGGTGCCGCCGTAAATGAGCAGTTCTTC
CDR3 protein: CASNGHGGAAVNEQFF
D gene: .
V gene: TRBV6-2/TRBV6-3
J gene: TRBJ2-1
clone size: .

CDR3 DNA: TGTGCCAGCGGACCCCACGGGCCCGGGGAGACCCAGTACTTC
CDR3 protein: CASGPHGPGETQYF
D gene: .
V gene: TRBV28
J gene: TRBJ2-5
clone size: many

CDR3 DNA: TGTGCCAGCAGACCGGGACAGGGCGGGGGCTACACCTTC
CDR3 protein: CASRPGQGGGYTF
D gene: TRBD1
V gene: TRBV27
J gene: TRBJ1-2
clone size: .

CDR3 DNA: TGCAGCGTTACTCCCCTGGGGTACGGCTCCTACAATGAGCAGTTCTTC
CDR3 protein: CSVTPLGYGSYNEQFF
D gene: .
V gene: TRBV29-1
J gene: TRBJ2-1
clone size: many

CDR3 DNA: TGTGCCAGCAGTTTTTTCCGGCGGGAGGTCTCCTACGAGCAGTACTTC
CDR3 protein: CASSFFRREVSYEQYF
D gene: TRBD2
V gene: TRBV28
J gene: TRBJ2-7
clone size: many

CDR3 DNA: TGTGCCTGGAGTGTATCCGTTCGGGACAGGGACTCCTACGAGCAGTACTTC
CDR3 protein: CAWSVSVRDRDSYEQYF
D gene: TRBD1
V gene: TRBV30
J gene: TRBJ2-7
clone size: many

CDR3 DNA: TGTGCCAGCAGTGAATCCCACTACGAGCAGTACTTC
CDR3 protein: CASSESHYEQYF
D gene: .
V gene: TRBV6-1
J gene: TRBJ2-7
clone size: few

CDR3 DNA: TGTGCCAGCAGTAGGCCTAGCGGGCTCTCTGGGGCCAACGTCCTGACTTTC
CDR3 protein: CASSRPSGLSGANVLTF
D gene: TRBD2
V gene: TRBV6-1
J gene: TRBJ2-6
clone size: few

CDR3 DNA: TGTGCCAGCAGCCTATCAGTGGGGCTGGGTTCCCTTAATTCACCCCTCCACTTT
CDR3 protein: CASSLSVGLGSLNSPLHF
D gene: .
V gene: TRBV28
J gene: TRBJ1-6
clone size: few

CDR3 DNA: TGTGCCACCAAGCAGGGGGGTAAATCCTCTGGAAACACCATATATTTT
CDR3 protein: CATKQGGKSSGNTIYF
D gene: TRBD1
V gene: TRBV15
J gene: TRBJ1-3
clone size: .

CDR3 DNA: TGTGCCAGCAGCTCTGGGACAGGGGATACCTACGAGCAGTACTTC
CDR3 protein: CASSSGTGDTYEQYF
D gene: TRBD1
V gene: TRBV7-3
J gene: TRBJ2-7
clone size: .

CDR3 DNA: TGTGCCAGTAGGAGAAGACTAGACCTCCCCGGGGAGCTGTTTTTT
CDR3 protein: CASRRRLDLPGELFF
D gene: .
V gene: TRBV19
J gene: TRBJ2-2
clone size: few

CDR3 DNA: TGTGCCAGCAGTTTAGAGGCTAGTCCCACAGATACGCAGTATTTT
CDR3 protein: CASSLEASPTDTQYF
D gene: .
V gene: TRBV12-3/TRBV12-4
J gene: TRBJ2-3
clone size: many

CDR3 DNA: TGCAGTGCTCTCCCTACTAGCGGGGACAATGAGCAGTTCTTC
CDR3 protein: CSALPTSGDNEQFF
D gene: TRBD2
V gene: TRBV20-1
J gene: TRBJ2-1
clone size: many

CDR3 DNA: TGCAGCGTATTCAGGGAGGGAACATACGAGCAGTACTTC
CDR3 protein: CSVFREGTYEQYF
D gene: TRBD2
V gene: TRBV29-1
J gene: TRBJ2-7
clone size: many

CDR3 DNA: TGCGCCAGCAGCTTGGATCCGGGGTCCGGTCAGCCCCAGCATTTT
CDR3 protein: CASSLDPGSGQPQHF
D gene: .
V gene: TRBV5-1
J gene: TRBJ1-5
clone size: few

CDR3 DNA: TGTGCCAGCAGCGTAGAGGCGGGAGGGCCCTCCTACGAGCAGTACTTC
CDR3 protein: CASSVEAGGPSYEQYF
D gene: TRBD2
V gene: TRBV9
J gene: TRBJ2-7
clone size: few